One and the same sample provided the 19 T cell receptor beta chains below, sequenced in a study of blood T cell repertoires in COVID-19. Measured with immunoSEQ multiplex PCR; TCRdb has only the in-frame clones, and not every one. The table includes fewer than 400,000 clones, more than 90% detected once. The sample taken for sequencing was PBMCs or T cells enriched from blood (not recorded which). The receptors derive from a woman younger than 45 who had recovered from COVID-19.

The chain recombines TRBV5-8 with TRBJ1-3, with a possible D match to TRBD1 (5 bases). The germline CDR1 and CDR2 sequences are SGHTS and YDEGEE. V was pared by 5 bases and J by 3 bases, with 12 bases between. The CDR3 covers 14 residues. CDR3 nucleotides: TGTGCCAGCAGACGATCCGGGGGTGGAAACACCATATATTTT. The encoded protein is CASRRSGGGNTIYF.

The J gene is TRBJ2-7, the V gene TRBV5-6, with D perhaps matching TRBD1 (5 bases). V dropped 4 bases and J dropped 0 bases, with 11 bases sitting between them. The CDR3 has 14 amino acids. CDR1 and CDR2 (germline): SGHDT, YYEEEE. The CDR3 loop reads CASSPPTGSYEQYF. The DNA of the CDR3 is TGTGCCAGCAGCCCGCCTACAGGCTCCTACGAGCAGTACTTC.

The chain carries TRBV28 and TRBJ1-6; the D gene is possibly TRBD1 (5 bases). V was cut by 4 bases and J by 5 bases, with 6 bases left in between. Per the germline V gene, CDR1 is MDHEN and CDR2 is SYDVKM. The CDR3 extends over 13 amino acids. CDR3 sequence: CASSSGNNSPLHF. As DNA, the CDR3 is TGTGCCAGCAGTTCAGGGAATAATTCACCCCTCCACTTT. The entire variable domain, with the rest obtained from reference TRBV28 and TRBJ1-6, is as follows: DVKVTQSSRYLVKRTGEKVFLECVQDMDHENMFWYRQDPGLGLRLIYFSYDVKMKEKGDIPEGYSVSREKKERFSLILESASTNQTSMYLCASSSGNNSPLHFGNGTRLTVT.

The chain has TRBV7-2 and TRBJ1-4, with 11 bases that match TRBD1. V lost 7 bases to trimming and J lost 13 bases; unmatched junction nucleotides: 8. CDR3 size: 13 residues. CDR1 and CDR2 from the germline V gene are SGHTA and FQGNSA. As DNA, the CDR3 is TGTGCCAGCACAACTCGGGACAGGGGGGCACTGTTTTTT. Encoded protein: CASTTRDRGALFF. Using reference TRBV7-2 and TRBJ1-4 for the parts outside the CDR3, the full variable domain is GAGVSQSPSNKVTEKGKDVELRCDPISGHTALYWYRQSLGQGLEFLIYFQGNSAPDKSGLPSDRFSAERTGGSVSTLTIQRTQQEDSAVYLCASTTRDRGALFFGSGTQLSVL.

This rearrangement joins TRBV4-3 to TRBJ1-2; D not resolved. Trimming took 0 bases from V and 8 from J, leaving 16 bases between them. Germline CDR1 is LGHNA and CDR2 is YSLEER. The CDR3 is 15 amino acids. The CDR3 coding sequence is TGCGCCAGCAGCCAAGAGGCCTCCGGACTCACGGGCTACACCTTC. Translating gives CASSQEASGLTGYTF.

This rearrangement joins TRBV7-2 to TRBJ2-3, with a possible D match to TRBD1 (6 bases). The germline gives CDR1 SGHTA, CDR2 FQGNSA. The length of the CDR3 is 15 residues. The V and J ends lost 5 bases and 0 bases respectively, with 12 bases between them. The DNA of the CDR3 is TGTGCCAGCAGCCCCGGCAGGGGTAGCACAGATACGCAGTATTTT. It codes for CASSPGRGSTDTQYF.

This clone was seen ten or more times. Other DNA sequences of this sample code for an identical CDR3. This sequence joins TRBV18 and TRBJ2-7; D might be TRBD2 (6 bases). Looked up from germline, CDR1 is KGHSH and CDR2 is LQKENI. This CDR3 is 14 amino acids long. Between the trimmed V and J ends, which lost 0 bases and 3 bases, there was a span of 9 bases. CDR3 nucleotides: TGTGCCAGCTCACCACCGGGAGGTCTCTACGAGCAGTACTTC. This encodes CASSPPGGLYEQYF.

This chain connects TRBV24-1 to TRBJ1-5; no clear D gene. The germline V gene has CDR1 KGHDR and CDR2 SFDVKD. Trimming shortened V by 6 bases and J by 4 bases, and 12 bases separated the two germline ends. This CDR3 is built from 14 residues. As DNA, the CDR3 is TGTGCCACCAGTACCAGTTGGGCTAATCAGCCCCAGCATTTT. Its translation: CATSTSWANQPQHF.

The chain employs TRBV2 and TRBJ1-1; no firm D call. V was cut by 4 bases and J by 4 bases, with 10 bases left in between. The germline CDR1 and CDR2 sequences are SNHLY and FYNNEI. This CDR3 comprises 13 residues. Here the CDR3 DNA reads TGTGCCAGCAGTGCCGCCAGAAGCACTGAAGCTTTCTTT. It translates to CASSAARSTEAFF.

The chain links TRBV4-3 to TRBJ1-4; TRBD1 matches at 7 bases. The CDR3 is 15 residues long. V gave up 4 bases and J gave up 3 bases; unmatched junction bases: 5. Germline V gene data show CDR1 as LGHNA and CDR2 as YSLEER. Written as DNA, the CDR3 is TGCGCCAGCAGCCCAAGACAGGGTCCTAATGAAAAACTGTTTTTT. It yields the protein CASSPRQGPNEKLFF.

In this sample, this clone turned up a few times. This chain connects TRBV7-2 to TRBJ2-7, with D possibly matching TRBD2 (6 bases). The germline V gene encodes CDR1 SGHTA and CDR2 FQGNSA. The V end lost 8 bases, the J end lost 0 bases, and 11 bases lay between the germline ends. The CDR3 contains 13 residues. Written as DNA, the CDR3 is TGTGCCAGCGGCGGGACCCTCTCCTACGAGCAGTACTTC. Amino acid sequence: CASGGTLSYEQYF.

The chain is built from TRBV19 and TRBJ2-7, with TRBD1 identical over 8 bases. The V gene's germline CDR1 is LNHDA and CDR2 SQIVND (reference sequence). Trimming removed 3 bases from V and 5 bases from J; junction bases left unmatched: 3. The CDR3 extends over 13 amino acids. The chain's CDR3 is CASSIGTGNEQYF. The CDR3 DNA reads TGTGCCAGTAGTATTGGGACAGGCAACGAGCAGTACTTC.

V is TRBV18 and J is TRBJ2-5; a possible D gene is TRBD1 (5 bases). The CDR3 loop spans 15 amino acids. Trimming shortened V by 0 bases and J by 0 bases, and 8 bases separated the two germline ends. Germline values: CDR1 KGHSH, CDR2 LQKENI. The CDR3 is CASSPPGQYQETQYF. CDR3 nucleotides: TGTGCCAGCTCACCACCGGGGCAGTACCAAGAGACCCAGTACTTC. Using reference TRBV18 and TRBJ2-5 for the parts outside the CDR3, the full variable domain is NAGVMQNPRHLVRRRGQEARLRCSPMKGHSHVYWYRQLPEEGLKFMVYLQKENIIDESGMPKERFSAEFPKEGPSILRIQQVVRGDSAAYFCASSPPGQYQETQYFGPGTRLLVL.

Written as DNA, the CDR3 is TGTGCCAGCTCACCACCTCCTAGCGGTTACAATGAGCAGTTCTTC. Encoded protein: CASSPPPSGYNEQFF. The chain recombines TRBV18 with TRBJ2-1; 7 nucleotides align to TRBD2. The junction had 3 bases not matched to a gene; V was cut back by 0 bases and J by 4 bases. Germline values: CDR1 KGHSH, CDR2 LQKENI. This CDR3 has 15 amino acids.

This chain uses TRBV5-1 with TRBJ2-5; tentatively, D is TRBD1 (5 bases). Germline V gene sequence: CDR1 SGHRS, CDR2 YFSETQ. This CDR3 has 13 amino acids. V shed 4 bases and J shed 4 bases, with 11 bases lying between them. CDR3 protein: CASSPTALETQYF. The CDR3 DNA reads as TGCGCCAGCAGCCCGACAGCATTAGAGACCCAGTACTTC. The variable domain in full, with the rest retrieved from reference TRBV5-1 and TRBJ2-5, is KAGVTQTPRYLIKTRGQQVTLSCSPISGHRSVSWYQQTPGQGLQFLFEYFSETQRNKGNFPGRFSGRQFSNSRSEMNVSTLELGDSALYLCASSPTALETQYFGPGTRLLVL.

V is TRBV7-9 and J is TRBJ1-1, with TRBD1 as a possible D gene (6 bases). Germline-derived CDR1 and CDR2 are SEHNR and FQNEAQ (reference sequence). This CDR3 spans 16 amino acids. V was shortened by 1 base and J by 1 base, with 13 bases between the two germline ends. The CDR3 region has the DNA TGTGCCAGCAGCTTAGAGACAGGTGGGGCGAACACTGAAGCTTTCTTT. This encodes CASSLETGGANTEAFF.

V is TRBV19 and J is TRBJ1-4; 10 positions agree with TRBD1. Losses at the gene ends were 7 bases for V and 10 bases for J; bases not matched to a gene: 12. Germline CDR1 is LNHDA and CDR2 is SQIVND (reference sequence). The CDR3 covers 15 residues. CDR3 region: CASTGQGTSGGKLFF. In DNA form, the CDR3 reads TGTGCCAGTACGGGACAGGGGACGTCGGGGGGAAAACTGTTTTTT.

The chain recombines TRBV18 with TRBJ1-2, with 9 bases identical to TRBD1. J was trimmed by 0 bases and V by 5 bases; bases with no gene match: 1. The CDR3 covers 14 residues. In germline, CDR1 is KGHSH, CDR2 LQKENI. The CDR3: CASSRQGANYGYTF. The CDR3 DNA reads TGTGCCAGCTCAAGACAGGGGGCTAACTATGGCTACACCTTC.

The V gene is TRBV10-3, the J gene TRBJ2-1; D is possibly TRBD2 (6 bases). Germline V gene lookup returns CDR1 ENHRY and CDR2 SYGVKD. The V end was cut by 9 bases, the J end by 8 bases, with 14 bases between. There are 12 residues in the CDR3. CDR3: CAIQGSGDEQFF. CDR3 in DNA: TGTGCCATTCAAGGGTCGGGGGATGAGCAGTTCTTC.